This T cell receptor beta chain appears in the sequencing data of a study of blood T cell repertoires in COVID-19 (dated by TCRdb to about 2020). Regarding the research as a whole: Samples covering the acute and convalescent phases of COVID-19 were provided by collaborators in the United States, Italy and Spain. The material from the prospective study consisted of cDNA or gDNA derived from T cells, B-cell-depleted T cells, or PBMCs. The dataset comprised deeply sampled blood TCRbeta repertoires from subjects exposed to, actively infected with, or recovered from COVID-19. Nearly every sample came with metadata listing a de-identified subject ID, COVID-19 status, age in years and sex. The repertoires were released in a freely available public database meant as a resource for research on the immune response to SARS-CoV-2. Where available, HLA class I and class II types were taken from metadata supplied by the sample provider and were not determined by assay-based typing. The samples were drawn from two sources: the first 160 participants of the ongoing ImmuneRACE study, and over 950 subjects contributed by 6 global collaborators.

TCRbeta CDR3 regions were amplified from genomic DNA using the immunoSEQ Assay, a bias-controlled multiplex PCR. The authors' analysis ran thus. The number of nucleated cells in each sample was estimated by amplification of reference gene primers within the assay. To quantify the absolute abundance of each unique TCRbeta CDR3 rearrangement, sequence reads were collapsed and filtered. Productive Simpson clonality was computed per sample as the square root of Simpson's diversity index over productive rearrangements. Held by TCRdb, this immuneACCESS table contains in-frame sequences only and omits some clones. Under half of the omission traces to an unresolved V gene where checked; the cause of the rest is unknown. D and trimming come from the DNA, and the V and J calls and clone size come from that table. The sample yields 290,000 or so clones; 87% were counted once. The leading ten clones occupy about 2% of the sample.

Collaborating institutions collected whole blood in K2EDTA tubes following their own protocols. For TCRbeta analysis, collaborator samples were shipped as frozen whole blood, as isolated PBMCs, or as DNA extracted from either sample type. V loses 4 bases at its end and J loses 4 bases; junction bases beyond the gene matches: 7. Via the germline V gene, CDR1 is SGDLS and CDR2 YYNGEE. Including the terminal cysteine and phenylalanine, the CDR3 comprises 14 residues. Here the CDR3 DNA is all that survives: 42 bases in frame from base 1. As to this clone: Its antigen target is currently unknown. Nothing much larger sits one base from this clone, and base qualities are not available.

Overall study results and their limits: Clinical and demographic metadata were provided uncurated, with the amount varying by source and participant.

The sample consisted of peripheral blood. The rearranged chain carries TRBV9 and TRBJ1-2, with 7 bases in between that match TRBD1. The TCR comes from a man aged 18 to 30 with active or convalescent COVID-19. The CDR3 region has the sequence CASSSPGGGYGYTF. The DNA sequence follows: TGTGCCAGCAGCTCACCAGGGGGAGGCTATGGCTACACCTTC.